The rows below give T cell receptor beta chains drawn from one sample of a study of T-cell reconstitution after alpha-beta-depleted transplantation in children. A single record per CDR3 protein comes from TCRdb applying MiXCR to the PCR reads. The sample yields about 640,000 distinct CDR3 sequences, 16% seen once. The source material was PBMCs from the stem cell graft donor, sampled from the stem cell graft. The receptors stem from a human donor who donated a stem cell graft to a child with acute myeloid leukemia. CDR3s include the opening cysteine and the closing phenylalanine or tryptophan. The order of the fields is clone size, D gene, J gene, V gene, CDR3 DNA, CDR3 protein. The D gene is left open where the match is weak. Clone size is stated in some rows and not others, as once, few, many or a class when expanded.

size: few; D: TRBD2; J: TRBJ2-4; V: TRBV12-3/TRBV12-4; DNA: TGTGCCAGCACCCGGGCTAGCGGGGCCGGAAACATTCAGTACTTC; CDR3: CASTRASGAGNIQYF
size: few; D: NA; J: TRBJ1-2; V: TRBV20-1; DNA: TGCAGTGCTAGAGATAAGACGGACTATGGCTACACCTTC; CDR3: CSARDKTDYGYTF
size: many; D: TRBD1; J: TRBJ2-1; V: TRBV5-1; DNA: TGCGCCAGCAGCCCTGGACAGGGGATCTACAATGAGCAGTTCTTC; CDR3: CASSPGQGIYNEQFF
size: few; D: NA; J: TRBJ1-6; V: TRBV9; DNA: TGTGCCAGCAGCGTAGAAGCAGGAGTATCACCCCTCCACTTT; CDR3: CASSVEAGVSPLHF
size: few; D: NA; J: TRBJ1-6; V: TRBV7-9; DNA: TGTGCCAGCAGCTTAGAACAGGCCGGTAATAATTCACCCCTCCACTTT; CDR3: CASSLEQAGNNSPLHF
size: few; D: TRBD1; J: TRBJ2-3; V: TRBV5-1; DNA: TGCGCCAGCAGCTTCGGACAGGGGATAGATACGCAGTATTTT; CDR3: CASSFGQGIDTQYF
size: NA; D: NA; J: TRBJ1-6; V: TRBV20-1; DNA: TGCAGTGCGGCCGCGGGCCCCGATTCACCCCTCCACTTT; CDR3: CSAAAGPDSPLHF
size: many; D: NA; J: TRBJ2-7; V: TRBV29-1; DNA: TGCAGCGTTATAGTGGGGGGCTCCTACGAGCAGTACTTC; CDR3: CSVIVGGSYEQYF
size: NA; D: NA; J: TRBJ2-1; V: TRBV28; DNA: TGTGCCAGCAGTAAACAGCCCGACAATGAGCAGTTCTTC; CDR3: CASSKQPDNEQFF
size: few; D: TRBD1; J: TRBJ1-1; V: TRBV5-1; DNA: TGCGCCAGCAGTTCAGGGGGGGTTGGGAACACTGAAGCTTTCTTT; CDR3: CASSSGGVGNTEAFF
size: many; D: TRBD2; J: TRBJ2-1; V: TRBV6-4; DNA: TGTGCCAGCAGTCCCGGGGTAGCGGGGGGTCCAACTGGGTACAATGAGCAGTTCTTC; CDR3: CASSPGVAGGPTGYNEQFF
size: NA; D: TRBD1; J: TRBJ2-7; V: TRBV5-6; DNA: TGTGCCAGCAGCTTAGAAATAGGAAGGGGGCGTGCCGAGCAGTACTTC; CDR3: CASSLEIGRGRAEQYF
size: NA; D: TRBD1; J: TRBJ1-1; V: TRBV12-3/TRBV12-4; DNA: TGTGCCAGCAGTCGCGCAGGGGGCGCGGGCACTGAAGCTTTCTTT; CDR3: CASSRAGGAGTEAFF
size: NA; D: NA; J: TRBJ2-5; V: TRBV18; DNA: TGTGCCAGCTCACCCTCCAAGAAAGAGACCCAGTACTTC; CDR3: CASSPSKKETQYF
size: NA; D: NA; J: TRBJ2-5; V: TRBV12-3/TRBV12-4; DNA: TGTGCCAGCAGTTTAGTCCTGGCACAAAGTGGAGAGACCCAGTACTTC; CDR3: CASSLVLAQSGETQYF
size: many; D: NA; J: TRBJ2-2; V: TRBV6-1; DNA: TGTGCCAGCAGGCTCTTAGGACAGCCAAACACCGGGGAGCTGTTTTTT; CDR3: CASRLLGQPNTGELFF
size: few; D: NA; J: TRBJ1-6; V: TRBV6-2/TRBV6-3; DNA: TGTGCCAGCAGACACGGACAGATTACCTATAATTCACCCCTCCACTTT; CDR3: CASRHGQITYNSPLHF
size: many; D: NA; J: TRBJ1-2; V: TRBV9; DNA: TGTGCCAGCTTGCGAGACCAAGGGGGCTACACCTTC; CDR3: CASLRDQGGYTF
size: many; D: NA; J: TRBJ2-3; V: TRBV20-1; DNA: TGCAGTGCTAGAGATCAGGGTCCGGATACGCAGTATTTT; CDR3: CSARDQGPDTQYF
size: NA; D: NA; J: TRBJ2-1; V: TRBV10-1; DNA: TGCGCCAGCAGTGCAGTCACACTCTCTGATGAGCAGTTCTTC; CDR3: CASSAVTLSDEQFF
size: few; D: TRBD2; J: TRBJ2-2; V: TRBV20-1; DNA: TGCAGTGCTAGAGATCGGGGTAGCGGGGGGTACGCGAACACCGGGGAGCTGTTTTTT; CDR3: CSARDRGSGGYANTGELFF
size: few; D: NA; J: TRBJ1-4; V: TRBV20-1; DNA: TGCAGTGCTAGAGATTCCCGACAGTTTAATGAAAAACTGTTTTTT; CDR3: CSARDSRQFNEKLFF
size: many; D: NA; J: TRBJ2-1; V: TRBV29-1; DNA: TGCAGCGTTGTACGAGGAGATTCAAATGAGCAGTTCTTC; CDR3: CSVVRGDSNEQFF
size: many; D: NA; J: TRBJ1-2; V: TRBV20-1; DNA: TGCAGTGCTAGAGGCTTACCGGGAGCTCGGGGCTACACCTTC; CDR3: CSARGLPGARGYTF
size: few; D: TRBD1; J: TRBJ2-5; V: TRBV7-8; DNA: TGTGCCAGCAGTTTACTCGGCTTTAGACAGGGGTACCAAGAGACCCAGTACTTC; CDR3: CASSLLGFRQGYQETQYF
size: many; D: TRBD1; J: TRBJ2-1; V: TRBV13; DNA: TGTGCCAGCAGCTTACAGGGGGCTAGCAATGAGCAGTTCTTC; CDR3: CASSLQGASNEQFF
size: few; D: TRBD2; J: TRBJ2-1; V: TRBV7-6; DNA: TGTGCCAGCAGCGTAGCGGGGGGGCCTTACAATGAGCAGTTCTTC; CDR3: CASSVAGGPYNEQFF
size: NA; D: TRBD1; J: TRBJ2-5; V: TRBV13; DNA: TGTGCCAGCAGCTCAAGAACCTTTGGGACAGAAGAGACCCAGTACTTC; CDR3: CASSSRTFGTEETQYF
size: many; D: NA; J: TRBJ2-7; V: TRBV20-1; DNA: TGCAGTGCTAGATCGGCCCGCGGGACGGTCAACTACGAGCAGTACTTC; CDR3: CSARSARGTVNYEQYF